A single sample gave rise to the 15 T cell receptor beta chains below, sequenced in a study of regulatory T cells in long-lasting Graves disease. Time point described: persistent/refractory GD, antithyroid drugs over 5 years with positive TRAb. PBMCs were the source of the RNA used for TCR sequencing. TCR beta libraries were built with iRepertoire HTBI primers and Arm-PCR of CDR3 regions. TCRdb reprocessed the multiplex PCR reads with MiXCR, giving one entry per CDR3 protein. The repertoire consists of about half a million distinct CDR3 sequences, with around a fifth occurring once and the leading ten covering approximately 14%. The input for sequencing was peripheral blood mononuclear cells (PBMCs), taken when the disease was refractory, from a patient treated with antithyroid drugs. These receptors all come from a female donor with Graves disease.

The gene calls are TRBV6-5 and TRBJ1-5, with a possible D match to TRBD1 (6 bases). CDR1 and CDR2 from the germline V gene are MNHEY and SVGAGI. V dropped 0 bases and J dropped 8 bases, with 11 bases sitting between them. The CDR3 is made up of 14 amino acids. The CDR3 reads CASSYSQGLEPQHF. Here the CDR3 DNA reads TGTGCCAGCAGTTACTCGCAGGGGTTGGAGCCCCAGCATTTT.

The chain is built from TRBV20-1 and TRBJ1-5, with TRBD1 matching over 8 bases. The CDR3 loop spans 13 amino acids. J was trimmed by 2 bases and V by 6 bases; bases with no gene match: 3. The germline CDR1 and CDR2 sequences are DFQATT and SNEGSKA (reference sequence). The CDR3 loop reads CSALDRGNQPQHF. The CDR3 DNA reads TGCAGTGCCCTGGACAGGGGCAATCAGCCCCAGCATTTT.

This clonotype has at least ten counts. The chain joins TRBV28 to TRBJ1-5, with unresolved D. This CDR3 spans 12 amino acids. V was shortened by 6 bases and J by 3 bases, with 6 bases between the two germline ends. CDR1 MDHEN and CDR2 SYDVKM come from the germline V gene. This CDR3 reads CASRIYNQPQHF. The CDR3 coding sequence is TGTGCCAGCAGGATCTACAATCAGCCCCAGCATTTT.

The table lists this clonotype with a few counts. The chain uses TRBV10-3 and TRBJ2-7; no reliable D call. CDR3 size: 13 residues. V lost 0 bases and J lost 6, with 9 bases in between. Germline CDR1 reads ENHRY; CDR2 reads SYGVKD. The chain's CDR3 is CAISESRTVEQYF. The CDR3 nucleotides are TGTGCCATCAGTGAGTCACGGACCGTCGAGCAGTACTTC.

This clonotype came up many times. The chain uses TRBV6-1 and TRBJ1-2; D may be TRBD1 (5 bases). The CDR3 loop spans 14 amino acids. The V end lost 6 bases, the J end lost 8 bases, and 19 bases lay between the germline ends. Germline V gene data show CDR1 as MNHNS and CDR2 as SASEGT. The CDR3 nucleotides are TGTGCCAGCAGATCCCCGGGACTCGGAGGAGGCTACACCTTC. It yields the protein CASRSPGLGGGYTF.

This chain links TRBV7-2 with TRBJ1-6, with 7 positions matching TRBD1. This CDR3 spans 14 amino acids. Germline trimming cut 7 bases from V and 9 bases from J; bases unmatched to any gene: 9. Germline V CDR1 and CDR2: SGHTA, FQGNSA. CDR3: CASTISPGGSPLHF. CDR3 in DNA: TGTGCCAGCACCATCTCCCCAGGGGGTTCACCCCTCCACTTT.

The chain joins TRBV7-9 to TRBJ1-1; D is unresolved. Germline V gene sequence: CDR1 SEHNR, CDR2 FQNEAQ (reference sequence). V was trimmed by 4 bases and J by 4 bases, leaving 16 bases between them. The length of the CDR3 is 15 residues. DNA of the CDR3: TGTGCCAGCAGCTCCCCCCCGGAGGGTATCACTGAAGCTTTCTTT. Its translation is CASSSPPEGITEAFF.

The V call is TRBV30, the J call TRBJ1-1, with D possibly being TRBD1 (5 bases). Per the germline V gene, CDR1 is GTSNPN and CDR2 is SVGIG (reference sequence). The CDR3 is 13 residues long. The V end was cut by 7 bases, the J end by 1 base, with 13 bases between. CDR3 sequence (DNA): TGTGCCTCAACCGAGGGGCCGAACACTGAAGCTTTCTTT. This translates into CASTEGPNTEAFF.

The table lists this clonotype with a few counts. The V call is TRBV7-9, the J call TRBJ2-7, with D possibly being TRBD1 or TRBD2 (6 bases each). Trimming removed 0 bases at V and 4 bases at J, with 16 bases between. Germline lookup yields CDR1 SEHNR and CDR2 FQNEAQ (reference sequence). There are 16 residues in the CDR3. CDR3 nucleotides: TGTGCCAGCAGCTTAGCCAACAGGGTCCGGGGGTACGAGCAGTACTTC. It specifies CASSLANRVRGYEQYF.

This clonotype has ten or more counts. This chain joins TRBV15 and TRBJ2-5; D unclear. V was shortened by 8 bases and J by 5 bases, with 15 bases between the two germline ends. The CDR3 sequence is 13 residues long. CDR1 LNHNV and CDR2 YYDKDF come from the germline V gene (reference sequence). In DNA, the CDR3 is TGTGCCACCGGTTCCTACTTAGAGGAGACCCAGTACTTC. Translated, it gives CATGSYLEETQYF.

The sample holds a few counts of this clonotype. J is TRBJ2-7 and V is TRBV6-2 or TRBV6-3; the D is unclear. Germline values: CDR1 MNHEY, CDR2 SVGEGT. Trimming stripped 4 bases from V and 3 bases from J, with 7 bases between. The CDR3 has 12 amino acids. The CDR3, as DNA: TGTGCCAGCAGTTTTGGGGACTACGAGCAGTACTTC. Protein product: CASSFGDYEQYF.

This clonotype was counted many times. The CDR3 DNA follows: TGTGCCAGCAGTTACGGGGTCACTGAAGCTTTCTTT. Its protein is CASSYGVTEAFF. The V call is TRBV6-5, the J call TRBJ1-1; D remains unclear. Trimming cost V 2 bases and J 4 bases, with 5 bases left between them. The germline V gene encodes CDR1 MNHEY and CDR2 SVGAGI. CDR3 length: 12 residues.

This clonotype was found many times. The rearrangement joins TRBV4-3 to TRBJ2-5; the match to TRBD1 covers 8 bases. Germline assignment: CDR1 LGHNA and CDR2 YSLEER. The length of the CDR3 is 17 residues. V shed 4 bases, J shed 1 base, and the junction held 11 bases outside the gene matches. This CDR3 is CASSRPSGTGVQETQYF. For the CDR3, the DNA is TGCGCCAGCAGCCGACCCTCCGGGACAGGCGTCCAAGAGACCCAGTACTTC.

A few counts support this clonotype. The gene calls are TRBV6-1 and TRBJ1-1, with D possibly TRBD1 on 6 matching bases. Germline V gives CDR1 MNHNS, CDR2 SASEGT. The CDR3 totals 15 residues. The V end was cut by 6 bases, the J end by 0 bases, with 14 bases between. The CDR3 DNA reads as TGTGCCAGCAGCCACCCCAGGGGTATGAACACTGAAGCTTTCTTT. It encodes CASSHPRGMNTEAFF.

As concerns this clonotype: Possible read error: a much larger clone is one base away. The chain employs TRBV28 and TRBJ2-2, with D perhaps given as TRBD1 or TRBD2 (5 bases each). V was trimmed by 3 bases and J by 4 bases, leaving 12 bases between them. Germline V lookup: CDR1 MDHEN, CDR2 SYDVKM. The CDR3 has 15 amino acids. As DNA, the CDR3 is TGTGCCAGCAGTTTTGTGGGGACGAGCACCGGGGAGCTGTTTTTT. It is translated as CASSFVGTSTGELFF.